The TCR beta chain under discussion was sequenced for a study of shared clonotypes between healthy human individuals. Looking at the study overall: With ages of 18 to 49, the donors were a couple of women and three men. Per-donor plates numbered three CD4 naive, three CD4 memory, two CD8 naive and one CD8 memory.

Profiling relied on immunoSEQ multiplex PCR, and the TCRdb table lists in-frame clones only, not all of them. Of around 2,000,000 clones in the sample, 95% are singletons; the top ten hold roughly 0.13%. Germline V gene sequence: CDR1 SGHTA, CDR2 FQGNSA. Deletions cut 2 bases from V and 1 base from J, with 8 bases between. The CDR3 loop spans 14 amino acids. Sequenced: naive CD4+ T cells sorted from blood. Sample subset: CD45RA+ positively selected. The rearrangement uses TRBV7-2 and TRBJ2-5; tentatively, D is TRBD2 (6 bases). The origin of this receptor is a man younger than 35 in good health. CDR3 nucleotides: TGTGCCAGCAGCTTATGGGGACTCCAAGAGACCCAGTACTTC. It encodes CASSLWGLQETQYF.